A selection of T cell receptor beta chains follows, all from one sample in a study of T-cell reconstitution after alpha-beta-depleted transplantation in children. TCRdb reanalysed the PCR reads using MiXCR and keeps one entry per CDR3 protein. The sample includes 250,000 to 350,000 distinct CDR3 sequences, 9.9% of them seen just once. The specimen comprised PBMCs from the stem cell graft donor, sampled from the stem cell graft. These receptors all come from a human donor who donated a stem cell graft to a child with SCID. CDR3s include the opening cysteine and the closing phenylalanine or tryptophan. D genes are given only for firm matches. Expanded clones are given a class, and other clones once, few, many or no size at all.

len | j_gene | d_gene | abundance | v_gene | CDR3nt | CDR3aa
17 | TRBJ2-1 | TRBD2 | . | TRBV7-3 | TGTGCCAGCAGCTTAACCCCGTTCCCCGAGCGGGGGGATGAGCAGTTCTTC | CASSLTPFPERGDEQFF
14 | TRBJ2-7 | . | many | TRBV10-3 | TGTGCCATGTCAGAGGGACCGACTTCCTACGAGCAGTACTTC | CAMSEGPTSYEQYF
17 | TRBJ2-2 | TRBD1 | . | TRBV29-1 | TGCAGCGTTGCTCCGAGACCGGGACAGATAAACACCGGGGAGCTGTTTTTT | CSVAPRPGQINTGELFF
15 | TRBJ1-4 | TRBD1 | many | TRBV7-9 | TGTGCCAGCAGCCGTCCGGGGACAGGGGGCGAAAAACTGTTTTTT | CASSRPGTGGEKLFF
13 | TRBJ2-6 | . | many | TRBV6-1 | TGTGCCAGTAGAAGTGGCGGGGCCAACGTCCTGACTTTC | CASRSGGANVLTF
16 | TRBJ1-1 | . | . | TRBV13 | TGTGCCAGCAGCTTAGAGGGAACGGACAGAAACACTGAAGCTTTCTTT | CASSLEGTDRNTEAFF
14 | TRBJ1-5 | . | . | TRBV20-1 | TGCAGTGCTAGAGACCGGTCTGCAAATCAGCCCCAGCATTTT | CSARDRSANQPQHF
15 | TRBJ1-4 | TRBD1 | many | TRBV4-2 | TGTGCCAGCAGCCCGTCCGGGACAGGGAATGAAAAACTGTTTTTT | CASSPSGTGNEKLFF
12 | TRBJ2-7 | . | . | TRBV20-1 | TGCAGTGCAGCGACAGGCCCCTACGAGCAGTACTTC | CSAATGPYEQYF
17 | TRBJ1-4 | . | few | TRBV11-2 | TGTGCCAGCAGCTTAGACTTTACGAGACCGGTTAATGAAAAACTGTTTTTT | CASSLDFTRPVNEKLFF
14 | TRBJ2-1 | . | . | TRBV7-3 | TGTGCCAGCAGCCCCTCACTAGCTCTCAATGAGCAGTTCTTC | CASSPSLALNEQFF
14 | TRBJ2-1 | TRBD2 | few | TRBV12-3/TRBV12-4 | TGTGCCAGCAGACTAGCGGGGGGGCCTAGCGAGCAGTTCTTC | CASRLAGGPSEQFF
14 | TRBJ2-1 | TRBD2 | few | TRBV3-1 | TGTGCCAGCAGCCAACCCCTAGCGGGGGCTGAGCAGTTCTTC | CASSQPLAGAEQFF
16 | TRBJ2-2 | TRBD2 | . | TRBV11-2 | TGTGCCAGCAGCCCAGGGACTAGTGGTTATCCCGGGGAGCTGTTTTTT | CASSPGTSGYPGELFF
12 | TRBJ1-2 | . | . | TRBV20-1 | TGCAGTGCTAGGACAAGAGGGCATGGCTACACCTTC | CSARTRGHGYTF
19 | TRBJ2-7 | . | . | TRBV5-1 | TGCGCCAGCAGCCCGTTTGCCCAACCTATTAACAGGAGGTCCTACGAGCAGTACTTC | CASSPFAQPINRRSYEQYF
13 | TRBJ1-2 | . | . | TRBV12-3/TRBV12-4 | TGTGCCAGCAGTTTATTGTCCGGAGGGGGCTACACCTTC | CASSLLSGGGYTF
17 | TRBJ2-1 | TRBD2 | . | TRBV11-3 | TGTGCCAGCAGCTTAGTAGTCGCGGGGGGAGGTTTTAATGAGCAGTTCTTC | CASSLVVAGGGFNEQFF
15 | TRBJ2-7 | TRBD2 | few | TRBV5-1 | TGCGCCAGCAGCTTGGCGGGGGGGCCCTCCTACGAGCAGTACTTC | CASSLAGGPSYEQYF
14 | TRBJ2-7 | . | many | TRBV12-3/TRBV12-4 | TGTGCCAGCACAACTCCGGGACTCAGCCCCGAGCAGTACTTC | CASTTPGLSPEQYF
14 | TRBJ1-2 | . | few | TRBV19 | TGTGCCAGTAGTCTACTCGGGGGAACGGCTGGCTACACCTTC | CASSLLGGTAGYTF
15 | TRBJ2-1 | TRBD2 | . | TRBV18 | TGTGCCAGCTCACCCCCCTCGGGGGGGGGCTATGAGCAGTTCTTC | CASSPPSGGGYEQFF
14 | TRBJ2-7 | TRBD1 | . | TRBV15 | TGTGCCACCTCCAGGACAGGGGGCGCGAGGGAGCAGTACTTC | CATSRTGGAREQYF
13 | TRBJ2-7 | . | . | TRBV5-1 | TGCGCCAGCAGCTTGGAACAGGGATACGAGCAGTACTTC | CASSLEQGYEQYF
16 | TRBJ2-1 | TRBD2 | . | TRBV12-3/TRBV12-4 | TGTGCCAGCAGTTTTGGGCCAGCGGGGGGGCTGGATGAGCAGTTCTTC | CASSFGPAGGLDEQFF
14 | TRBJ1-6 | TRBD1 | few | TRBV2 | TGTGCCAGCAGCGGACAGGGTATGAATTCACCCCTCCACTTT | CASSGQGMNSPLHF
16 | TRBJ2-1 | TRBD1 | few | TRBV12-3/TRBV12-4 | TGTGCCAGCAGTTCACCGGGACAGGGAACCTACAATGAGCAGTTCTTC | CASSSPGQGTYNEQFF
14 | TRBJ1-6 | . | few | TRBV10-3 | TGTGCCATCAGTGAATCCCGACATAATTCACCCCTCCACTTT | CAISESRHNSPLHF
12 | TRBJ2-1 | . | many | TRBV12-3/TRBV12-4 | TGTGCCAGCAGTTTTACCCCGGGTGAGCAGTTCTTC | CASSFTPGEQFF
14 | TRBJ2-1 | TRBD1 | . | TRBV11-2 | TGTGCCAGCAGCGCCGGGACAGGGTTCAATGAGCAGTTCTTC | CASSAGTGFNEQFF
14 | TRBJ2-5 | . | few | TRBV7-2 | TGTGCCAGCAGCCCAGATTTGGGGGGAGAGACCCAGTACTTC | CASSPDLGGETQYF
15 | TRBJ1-4 | . | few | TRBV20-1 | TGCAGTGCTAGCGACAGCGATGCAACTAATGAAAAACTGTTTTTT | CSASDSDATNEKLFF
14 | TRBJ2-3 | . | few | TRBV6-1 | TGTGCCAGCAGTGACCGACACAGCACAGATACGCAGTATTTT | CASSDRHSTDTQYF
17 | TRBJ1-4 | . | few | TRBV12-3/TRBV12-4 | TGTGCCAGCACCTCCTCTACGGGGGGCGAAGGGCGTGAAAAACTGTTTTTT | CASTSSTGGEGREKLFF
14 | TRBJ2-1 | TRBD2 | many | TRBV3-1 | TGTGCCAGCTCCAGCGGGACTCCCTACAATGAGCAGTTCTTC | CASSSGTPYNEQFF
14 | TRBJ2-1 | TRBD1 | few | TRBV19 | TGTGCCAGTGAGGGACAGGGCTCCTACAATGAGCAGTTCTTC | CASEGQGSYNEQFF
14 | TRBJ2-1 | TRBD2 | few | TRBV29-1 | TGCAGCGTTGTGGGGACTAGCCGCTACAATGAGCAGTTCTTC | CSVVGTSRYNEQFF
15 | TRBJ1-4 | . | . | TRBV12-3/TRBV12-4 | TGTGCCAGCAGTTTGGGGCAGAGAAGTAATGAAAAACTGTTTTTT | CASSLGQRSNEKLFF
17 | TRBJ2-1 | . | many | TRBV5-1 | TGCGCCAGCAGCTTGGCCGGAGGGGCCAGCTCCTACAATGAGCAGTTCTTC | CASSLAGGASSYNEQFF
13 | TRBJ2-6 | . | . | TRBV6-5 | TGTGCCAGCAGTTCAGACAGGGCCAACGTCCTGACTTTC | CASSSDRANVLTF
15 | TRBJ2-3 | TRBD2 | few | TRBV12-3/TRBV12-4 | TGTGCCAGCAGTTCGGTTAGCGGGGGCACAGATACGCAGTATTTT | CASSSVSGGTDTQYF
18 | TRBJ2-4 | . | . | TRBV21-1 | TGTGCCAGCAGCAAACCGTCTGACAGGGGTATAAGCAAAAACATTCAGTACTTC | CASSKPSDRGISKNIQYF
16 | TRBJ2-2 | . | . | TRBV3-1 | TGTGCCAGCAGCCAAGATCTGGGCGCAGGTAGTGGGGAGCTGTTTTTT | CASSQDLGAGSGELFF
15 | TRBJ2-1 | TRBD1 | . | TRBV7-9 | TGTGCCAGCAGCGCTCAGGGGGCATCCTACAATGAGCAGTTCTTC | CASSAQGASYNEQFF
15 | TRBJ2-3 | . | . | TRBV5-1 | TGCGCCAGCAGCTTGGACTCGACTGCAGTAGATACGCAGTATTTT | CASSLDSTAVDTQYF
13 | TRBJ2-1 | . | . | TRBV11-2 | TGTGCCAGCAGCTTAGTGGGCCCCAATGAGCAGTTCTTC | CASSLVGPNEQFF
15 | TRBJ2-5 | . | few | TRBV4-1 | TGCGCCAGCAGCCAAGATAAGAAGCGTAAAGAGACCCAGTACTTC | CASSQDKKRKETQYF
14 | TRBJ2-2 | . | few | TRBV7-2 | TGTGCCAGCAGCTTGATCCAAAACACCGGGGAGCTGTTTTTT | CASSLIQNTGELFF
11 | TRBJ2-5 | . | . | TRBV10-3 | TGTGCCATCAGTGATGGGGAGACCCAGTACTTC | CAISDGETQYF
13 | TRBJ2-1 | . | many | TRBV20-1 | TGCAGTGCAGACAGATACCCCGGGGATGAGCAGTTCTTC | CSADRYPGDEQFF
13 | TRBJ2-3 | . | many | TRBV9 | TGTGCCAGCAGCGTAGGACGGCTAGATACGCAGTATTTT | CASSVGRLDTQYF
17 | TRBJ1-6 | . | . | TRBV6-5 | TGTGCCAGCAGTTACTCTCGGTCTGTCACCTATAATTCACCCCTCCACTTT | CASSYSRSVTYNSPLHF
14 | TRBJ2-7 | . | many | TRBV7-9 | TGTGCCAGCAGCTCCACAGGTAAAGGCAACGAGCAGTACTTC | CASSSTGKGNEQYF
11 | TRBJ2-3 | . | many | TRBV5-1 | TGCGCCAGCAGCAACACAGATACGCAGTATTTT | CASSNTDTQYF
16 | TRBJ2-2 | . | many | TRBV12-3/TRBV12-4 | TGTGCCAGCACTTCTCGGCCCGGGGGGAACACCGGGGAGCTGTTTTTT | CASTSRPGGNTGELFF
14 | TRBJ1-2 | . | . | TRBV5-6 | TGTGCCAGCAGCTTGGACAGGGTGCGGTATGGCTACACCTTC | CASSLDRVRYGYTF
18 | TRBJ2-3 | TRBD2 | few | TRBV11-2 | TGTGCCAGCAGCTTAATCACCGTGGCGGGCGGGGGGGCTTATACGCAGTATTTT | CASSLITVAGGGAYTQYF